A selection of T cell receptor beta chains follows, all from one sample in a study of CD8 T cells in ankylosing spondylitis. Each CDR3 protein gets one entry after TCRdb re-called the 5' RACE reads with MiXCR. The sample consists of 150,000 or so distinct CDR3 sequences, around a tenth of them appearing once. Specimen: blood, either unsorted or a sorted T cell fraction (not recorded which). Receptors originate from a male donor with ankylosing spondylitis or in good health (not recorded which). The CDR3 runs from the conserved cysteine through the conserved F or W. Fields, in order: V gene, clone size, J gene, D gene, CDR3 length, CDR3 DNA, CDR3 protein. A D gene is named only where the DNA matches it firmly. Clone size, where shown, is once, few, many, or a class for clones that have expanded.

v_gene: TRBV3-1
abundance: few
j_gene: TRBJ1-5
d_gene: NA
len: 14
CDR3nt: TGTGCCAGCAGCCAAAGTTTAGGGGGACAGCCCCAGCATTTT
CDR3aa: CASSQSLGGQPQHF

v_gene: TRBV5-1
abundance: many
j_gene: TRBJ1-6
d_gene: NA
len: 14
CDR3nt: TGCGCCAGCAGCTTGACAGGGCGCGTTTCACCCCTCCACTTT
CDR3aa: CASSLTGRVSPLHF

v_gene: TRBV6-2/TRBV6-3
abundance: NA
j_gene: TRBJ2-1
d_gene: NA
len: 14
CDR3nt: TGTGCCAGCAGTTACAGGGGCGGATGGAATGAGCAGTTCTTC
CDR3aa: CASSYRGGWNEQFF

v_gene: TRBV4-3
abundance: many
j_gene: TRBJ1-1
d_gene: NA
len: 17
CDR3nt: TGCGCCAGCAGCCAGGGGTGGTTTAATGGTCGGCGAAGTCGAGCTTTCTTT
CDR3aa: CASSQGWFNGRRSRAFF

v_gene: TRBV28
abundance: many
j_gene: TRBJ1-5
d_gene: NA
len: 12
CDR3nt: TGTGCCAGCAGGCTCCGGCAGCAGCCCCAGCATTTT
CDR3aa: CASRLRQQPQHF

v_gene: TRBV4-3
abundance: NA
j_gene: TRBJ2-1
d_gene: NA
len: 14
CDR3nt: TGCGCCAGCAGCCAAGATGGGCAGGGCCTTGAGCAGTTCTTC
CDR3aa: CASSQDGQGLEQFF

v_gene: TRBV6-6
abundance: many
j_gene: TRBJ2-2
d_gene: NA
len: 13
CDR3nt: TGTGCCAGCAGCCGGACCTACACCGGGGAGCTGTTTTTT
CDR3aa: CASSRTYTGELFF

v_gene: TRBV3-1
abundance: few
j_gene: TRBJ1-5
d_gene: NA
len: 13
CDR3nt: TGTGCCAGCAGCCAAGATAATAAACAGCCCCAGCATTTT
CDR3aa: CASSQDNKQPQHF

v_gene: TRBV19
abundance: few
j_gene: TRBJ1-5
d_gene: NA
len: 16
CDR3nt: TGTGCCAGTAGTATAAAGGAGATTAGGAGCAATCAGCCCCAGCATTTT
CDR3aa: CASSIKEIRSNQPQHF

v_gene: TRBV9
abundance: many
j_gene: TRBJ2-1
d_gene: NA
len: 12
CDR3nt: TGTGCCAGCAGCGTAGTCGGAAGTGAGCAGTTCTTC
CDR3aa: CASSVVGSEQFF

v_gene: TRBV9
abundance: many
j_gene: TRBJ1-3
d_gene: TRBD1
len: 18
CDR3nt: TGTGCCAGCAGCGTAGCCCTCGGACAGGGTGAGGCGGGAAACACCATATATTTT
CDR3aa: CASSVALGQGEAGNTIYF

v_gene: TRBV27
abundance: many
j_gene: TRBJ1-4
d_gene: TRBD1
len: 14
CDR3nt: TGTGCCAGCAGAAAGGACAGGATTAATGAAAAACTGTTTTTT
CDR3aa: CASRKDRINEKLFF

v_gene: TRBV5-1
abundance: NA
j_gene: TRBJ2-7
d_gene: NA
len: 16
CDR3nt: TGCGCCAGCAGCCTAGGGTTTGGGGTAAGCTCCTACGAGCAGTACTTC
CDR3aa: CASSLGFGVSSYEQYF

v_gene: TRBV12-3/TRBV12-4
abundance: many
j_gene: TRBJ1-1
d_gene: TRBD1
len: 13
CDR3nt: TGTGCCAGCAGTTTAGCACAGGGGGATGAAGCTTTCTTT
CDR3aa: CASSLAQGDEAFF

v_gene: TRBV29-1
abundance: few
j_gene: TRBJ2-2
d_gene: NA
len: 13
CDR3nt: TGCAGCGTTGAGGGAACGAACACCGGGGAGCTGTTTTTT
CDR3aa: CSVEGTNTGELFF

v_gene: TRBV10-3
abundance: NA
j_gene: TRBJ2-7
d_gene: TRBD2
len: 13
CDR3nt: TGTGCCTCGCTTGGAGCGGGGGGCGCCGAGCAGTACTTC
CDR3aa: CASLGAGGAEQYF

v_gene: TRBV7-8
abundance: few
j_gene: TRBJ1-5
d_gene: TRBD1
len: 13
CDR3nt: TGTGCCAGCAGCGCACAGGGGAGGCAGCCCCAGCATTTT
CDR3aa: CASSAQGRQPQHF

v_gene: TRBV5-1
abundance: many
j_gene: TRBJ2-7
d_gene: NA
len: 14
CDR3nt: TGCGCCAGCAGCTTGGCCTTGGTACCCGACGAGCAGTACTTC
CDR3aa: CASSLALVPDEQYF

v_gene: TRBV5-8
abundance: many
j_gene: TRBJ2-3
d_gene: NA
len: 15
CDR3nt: TGTGCCAGCAGCCCCCCTAGAGTGGGGGGAGATACGCAGTATTTT
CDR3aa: CASSPPRVGGDTQYF

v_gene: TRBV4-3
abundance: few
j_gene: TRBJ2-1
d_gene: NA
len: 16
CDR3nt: TGCGCCAGCAGCCAAGATCAGGGTATCTGGGGAAATGAGCAGTTCTTC
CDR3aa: CASSQDQGIWGNEQFF

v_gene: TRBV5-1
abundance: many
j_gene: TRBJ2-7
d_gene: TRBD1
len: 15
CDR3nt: TGCGCCAGCAGCTTGGGACAGGGGGAAAGGGTCCAGCAGTACTTC
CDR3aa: CASSLGQGERVQQYF

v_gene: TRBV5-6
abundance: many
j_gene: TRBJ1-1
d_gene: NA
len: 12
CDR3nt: TGTGCCAGCAGCTTGGTGGACACTGAAGCTTTCTTT
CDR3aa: CASSLVDTEAFF

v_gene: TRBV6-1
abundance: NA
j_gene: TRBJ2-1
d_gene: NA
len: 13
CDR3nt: TGTGCCAGCAGTGAATGGGGTCAAAATGAGCAGTTCTTC
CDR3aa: CASSEWGQNEQFF

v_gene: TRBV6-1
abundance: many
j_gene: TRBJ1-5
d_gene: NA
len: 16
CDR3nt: TGTGCCAGCAGAGTTGGGACTTACCTCGCCCCACAGCCCCAGCATTTT
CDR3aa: CASRVGTYLAPQPQHF

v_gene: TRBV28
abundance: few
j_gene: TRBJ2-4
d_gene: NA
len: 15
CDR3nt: TGTGCCAGCAGTCCCCCCCAGGGAGCCAAAAACATTCAGTACTTC
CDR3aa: CASSPPQGAKNIQYF

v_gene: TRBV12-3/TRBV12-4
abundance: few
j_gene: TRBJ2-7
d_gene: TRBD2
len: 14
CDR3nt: TGTGCCAGCAGCTGGGCGGGGGGGACCTACGAGCAGTACTTC
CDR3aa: CASSWAGGTYEQYF

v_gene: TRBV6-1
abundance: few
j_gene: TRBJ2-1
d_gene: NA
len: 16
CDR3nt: TGTGCCAGCAGCCTGTACCGGACCGTCTCCTACAATGAGCAGCTCTTC
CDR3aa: CASSLYRTVSYNEQLF

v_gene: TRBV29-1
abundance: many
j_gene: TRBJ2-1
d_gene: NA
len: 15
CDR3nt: TGCAGCGTTGCCGGTTCACTGAGCGGTTACAATGAGCAGTTCTTC
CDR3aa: CSVAGSLSGYNEQFF

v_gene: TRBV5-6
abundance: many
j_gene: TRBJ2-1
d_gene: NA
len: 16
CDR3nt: TGTGCCAGCAGCCAAAGTCAGGACGCCTTCTACAATGAGCAGTTCTTC
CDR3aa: CASSQSQDAFYNEQFF

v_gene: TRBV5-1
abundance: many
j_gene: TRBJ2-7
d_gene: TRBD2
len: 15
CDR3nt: TGCGCCAGCAGGCCGGGGACTAGCGGGACTAACGAGCAGTACTTC
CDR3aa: CASRPGTSGTNEQYF

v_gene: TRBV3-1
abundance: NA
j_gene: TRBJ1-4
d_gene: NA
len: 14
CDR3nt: TGTGCCAGCAGCCGGCAGGGGATTCGGGAAAAACTGTTTTTT
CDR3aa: CASSRQGIREKLFF

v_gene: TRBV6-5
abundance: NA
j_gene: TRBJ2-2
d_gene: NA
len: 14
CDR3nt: TGTGCCAGCAGTTTAAAAGGGTACGCCGGGGAGCTGTTTTTT
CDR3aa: CASSLKGYAGELFF

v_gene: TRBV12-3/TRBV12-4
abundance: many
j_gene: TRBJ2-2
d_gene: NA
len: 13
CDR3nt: TGTGCCAGCAGTTTTCAAGGCCCCGGGGAGCTGTTTTTT
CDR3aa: CASSFQGPGELFF

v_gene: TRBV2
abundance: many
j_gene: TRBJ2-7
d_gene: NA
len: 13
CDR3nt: TGTGCCAGCAAACAGCCCAACTCCTACGAGCAGTACTTC
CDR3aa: CASKQPNSYEQYF

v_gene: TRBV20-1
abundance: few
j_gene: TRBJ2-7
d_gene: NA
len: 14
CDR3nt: TGCAGTGCTAGAGCTAACTCTAGCTCCTACGAGCAGTACTTC
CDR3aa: CSARANSSSYEQYF

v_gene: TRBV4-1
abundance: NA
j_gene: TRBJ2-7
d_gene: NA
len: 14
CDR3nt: TGCGCCAGCAGCCAATGGGCTATCTCCTACGAGCAGTACTTC
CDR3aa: CASSQWAISYEQYF

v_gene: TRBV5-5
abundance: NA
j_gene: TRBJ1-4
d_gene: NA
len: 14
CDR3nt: TGTGCCAGCACCCGACAGCCAACTAATGAAAAACTGTTTTTT
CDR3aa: CASTRQPTNEKLFF

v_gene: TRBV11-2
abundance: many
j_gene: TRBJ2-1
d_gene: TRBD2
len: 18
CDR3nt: TGTGCCAGCAGCATTCCGGGACTAGCGGTTTGGGAAGGGGGTGAGCAGTTCTTC
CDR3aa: CASSIPGLAVWEGGEQFF

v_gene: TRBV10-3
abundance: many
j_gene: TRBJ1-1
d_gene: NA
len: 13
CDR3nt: TGTGCCATCAGTGAGGTTTTGAACACTGAAGCTTTCTTT
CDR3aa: CAISEVLNTEAFF

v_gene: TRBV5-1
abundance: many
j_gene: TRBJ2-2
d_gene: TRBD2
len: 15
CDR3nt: TGCGCCAGTATACCCGGGACTAGCCCCACCGGGGAGCTGTTTTTT
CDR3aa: CASIPGTSPTGELFF

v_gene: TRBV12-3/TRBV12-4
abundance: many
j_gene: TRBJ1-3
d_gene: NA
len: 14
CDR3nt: TGTGCCAGCAGTTTGAACAGGGCTGGAAACACCATATATTTT
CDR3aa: CASSLNRAGNTIYF

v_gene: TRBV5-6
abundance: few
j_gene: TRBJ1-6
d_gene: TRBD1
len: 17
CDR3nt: TGTGCCAGCAGCACTCGCTTCCTTCAGGGGGCAGGCTCACCCCTCCACTTT
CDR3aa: CASSTRFLQGAGSPLHF

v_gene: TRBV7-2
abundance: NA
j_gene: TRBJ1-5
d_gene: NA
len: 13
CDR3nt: TGTGCCAGCAGCCCCGTACAGTATCAGCCCCAGCATTTT
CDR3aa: CASSPVQYQPQHF

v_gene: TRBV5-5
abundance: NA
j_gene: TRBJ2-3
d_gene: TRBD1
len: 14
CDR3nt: TGTGCCAGCAGCCCCGGGACAGGGGGCTTGACGCAGTATTTT
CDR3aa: CASSPGTGGLTQYF

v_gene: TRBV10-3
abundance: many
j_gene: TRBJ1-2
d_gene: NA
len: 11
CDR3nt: TGTGCCGTCAGGGAGGAGTATGGCTACACCTTC
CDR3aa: CAVREEYGYTF

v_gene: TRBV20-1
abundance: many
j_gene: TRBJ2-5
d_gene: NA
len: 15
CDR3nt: TGCAGTGCTAGAGATCTCGGCGGGGGCAGGGAGACCCAGTACTTC
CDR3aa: CSARDLGGGRETQYF

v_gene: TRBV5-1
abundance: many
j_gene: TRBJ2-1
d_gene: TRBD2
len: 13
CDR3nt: TGCGCCAGCAGCTTGCGGGAGGAGGGTGAGCAGTTCTTC
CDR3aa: CASSLREEGEQFF

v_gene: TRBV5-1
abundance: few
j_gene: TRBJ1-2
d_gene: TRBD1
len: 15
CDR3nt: TGCGCCAGCAGCTTGGGCGACAGGGAGGACTATGGCTACACCTTC
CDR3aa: CASSLGDREDYGYTF